Below are 27 T cell receptor beta chains sequenced from a single sample in a study of tumor-infiltrating lymphocytes in oesophageal squamous cell carcinoma (dated by TCRdb to between 2015 and 2016). Library method: PCR. Reads for this sample came from an Illumina HiSeq 2000. TCRdb's own reprocessing of the public reads used fastp at Q25 and MiXCR and kept productive beta chains. Rows with a matching CDR3 protein are joined into one entry that keeps the most common DNA and genes. For this sample the table gives some 15,000 distinct CDR3 sequences, of which around half were detected only once. Of the sample, roughly two fifths falls within the top ten clones. Sequencing was performed on esophageal tumor tissue. The receptors originated from a female donor with esophageal squamous cell carcinoma.

J is TRBJ2-3 and V is TRBV7-2; no firm D call. V lost 1 base to trimming and J lost 8 bases, with 10 bases between them. The germline V gene has CDR1 SGHTA and CDR2 FQGNSA. The CDR3 contains 13 residues. The CDR3 sequence: CASSLGSLVTQYF. The CDR3 nucleotides read TGTGCCAGCAGCTTAGGGTCCCTAGTTACGCAGTATTTT.

This clonotype was recorded a few times. CDR3 in DNA: TGTGCCAGCAGCGTACCTCCGGGGGGAGGAGATGAGCAGTTCTTC. It specifies CASSVPPGGGDEQFF. The rearrangement uses TRBV9 and TRBJ2-1, with TRBD2 matching 7 bases. The CDR3 has 15 amino acids. Germline CDR1 is SGDLS and CDR2 is YYNGEE. V was pared by 1 base and J by 8 bases, with 9 bases of the junction left unmatched.

This clonotype turned up a few times. Likely a read error: the CDR3 ends without its conserved phenylalanine or tryptophan. The limits of the CDR3 on the DNA are not certain, so only TCRdb's listed CDR3 is given. This chain's CDR3 is CASSLDGGRYNEQFFGS. This chain joins TRBV6-2 or TRBV6-3 and TRBJ2-1; no DNA check was done on the table's D call, TRBD2. The CDR3 numbers 17 amino acids, ends counted. CDR1 is MNHEY and CDR2 is SVGEGT in the germline V gene.

This clonotype was recorded many times. J is TRBJ1-1 and V is TRBV6-1, with a weak D call TRBD1 (6 bases). Trimming left V 7 bases short and J 2 bases short, with 14 bases between. There are 14 residues in the CDR3. CDR1 is MNHNS and CDR2 is SASEGT in the germline V gene. The CDR3: CASNYQQGNTEAFF. The CDR3 region has the DNA TGTGCCAGCAATTACCAACAGGGAAACACTGAAGCTTTCTTT.

This clonotype has just one count. The chain uses TRBV2 and TRBJ1-2; no clear D. This CDR3 contains 13 residues. Germline CDR1 and CDR2: SNHLY and FYNNEI. V dropped 4 bases and J dropped 5 bases, with 11 bases sitting between them. For the CDR3, the DNA is TGTGCCAGCAGTGCCCAAGCGACTTATGGCTACACCTTC. Encoded protein: CASSAQATYGYTF. Combining the CDR3 with reference TRBV2 and TRBJ1-2 gives the whole variable domain EPEVTQTPSHQVTQMGQEVILRCVPISNHLYFYWYRQILGQKVEFLVSFYNNEISEKSEIFDDQFSVERPDGSNFTLKIRSTKLEDSAMYFCASSAQATYGYTFGSGTRLTVV.

This rearrangement joins TRBV11-2 to TRBJ2-7; D remains ambiguous. TRBJ2-1 matches the DNA end more closely, so the J call is doubtful. The CDR3 spans 11 residues. Germline values: CDR1 SGHAT, CDR2 FQNNGV. In nucleotides, the CDR3 is TGTGCCAGCAGCCGACTTAATGAGCAGTTCTTC. As protein: CASSRLNEQFF.

This rearrangement joins TRBV7-3 to TRBJ2-7; D ambiguous. TRBJ2-1 matches the DNA end more closely, so the J call is doubtful. CDR1 is SGHTA and CDR2 is FQGTGA in the germline V gene. This CDR3 has 14 residues. CDR3 amino acids: CASSFGGGYNEQFF. DNA for the CDR3: TGTGCCAGCAGCTTCGGTGGCGGTTACAATGAGCAGTTCTTC.

This chain links TRBV7-4 with TRBJ2-7; the match to TRBD2 covers 9 bases. CDR1 is SGHVT and CDR2 is SQSDAQ in the germline V gene. Trimming at V came to 0 bases and at J to 4 bases, leaving 10 bases not matched to a gene. The CDR3 extends over 17 amino acids. The CDR3 is CASSLAASLAGSYEQYF. For the CDR3, the DNA is TGTGCCAGCAGCTTAGCGGCGAGTCTAGCGGGGTCTTACGAGCAGTACTTC.

The sample holds many counts of this clonotype. The V call is TRBV12-3 or TRBV12-4, the J call TRBJ2-3; D possibly matches TRBD1 or TRBD2 (6 bases each). The CDR3 is 15 amino acids. The germline V and J ends were trimmed by 2 bases and 0 bases, with 9 bases remaining between them. The chain's CDR3 is CASSLQGRSTDTQYF. The CDR3 region has the DNA TGTGCCAGCAGTTTACAGGGGAGGAGCACAGATACGCAGTATTTT.

This clonotype appeared many times. The genes are TRBV5-4 and TRBJ2-2, with a weak D call TRBD2 (6 bases). Germline V gene sequence: CDR1 SGHNT, CDR2 YYREEE (reference sequence). The germline V and J ends were trimmed by 3 bases and 2 bases, with 11 bases remaining between them. This CDR3 contains 15 residues. The CDR3, as DNA: TGTGCCAGCAGCTATGGGACTGGAAACACCGGGGAGCTGTTTTTT. Amino acid sequence: CASSYGTGNTGELFF.

V usage is TRBV6-5 and J usage is TRBJ2-5; 8 bases line up with TRBD2. The J call may be faulty, since TRBJ2-1 better matches the DNA end. The CDR3 sequence is 17 residues long. Germline assignment: CDR1 MNHEY and CDR2 SVGAGI. CDR3 loop: CASSYATTPGGANEQFF. CDR3 sequence (DNA): TGTGCCAGCAGTTACGCAACAACACCCGGGGGGGCAAATGAGCAGTTCTTC.

This chain joins TRBV25-1 and TRBJ1-6; D possibly corresponds to TRBD1 (6 bases). Germline CDR1 and CDR2: MGHDK and SYGVNS. The CDR3 contains 17 residues. V was trimmed by 1 base and J by 13 bases, leaving 23 bases between them. This CDR3 reads CASSELRGGGGTDPLHF. The CDR3 DNA reads TGTGCCAGCAGTGAATTAAGGGGGGGGGGTGGCACGGATCCCCTCCACTTT.

The V gene is TRBV7-4, the J gene TRBJ2-5; D is uncertain. The J call may be incorrect, as the DNA end agrees better with TRBJ2-7. The CDR3 has 12 residues. In germline, CDR1 is SGHVT, CDR2 SQSDAQ. CDR3 residues: CASSLPAHEQYF. DNA for the CDR3: TGTGCCAGCAGTTTACCAGCCCACGAGCAGTACTTC.

CDR3 sequence (DNA): TGTGCCAGCAGTTTGCTACTTCAGACAGGGGATGGCTACACCTTC. As protein: CASSLLLQTGDGYTF. V gene TRBV28 combines with J gene TRBJ2-3; 8 bases map to TRBD1. The end of the DNA aligns better with TRBJ1-2, so the J call may be wrong. Germline V gene data show CDR1 as MDHEN and CDR2 as SYDVKM. The CDR3 consists of 15 residues.

The chain couples TRBV6-1 to TRBJ2-5, with D tentatively TRBD1 (6 bases). Germline V gene data show CDR1 as MNHNS and CDR2 as SASEGT. V was cut by 5 bases and J by 0 bases, with 13 bases left in between. This CDR3 spans 15 amino acids. The CDR3 region has the DNA TGTGCCAGCAGTCGTCCGACAGGACACCAAGAGACCCAGTACTTC. Protein product: CASSRPTGHQETQYF.

This chain connects TRBV6-8 to TRBJ2-5; TRBD2 agrees at 7 bases. The DNA end favors TRBJ2-1, so the J call may be wrong. Germline-derived CDR1 and CDR2 are MNHGY and SAAAGT. There are 13 residues in the CDR3. The CDR3 here is CASVAGGSYEQFF. The CDR3 DNA is TGTGCCAGCGTAGCGGGTGGATCCTACGAGCAGTTCTTC.

As to this clonotype: A junction boundary mismatches the germline segment, possibly from a read error. The V call is TRBV6-4, the J call TRBJ1-6, with D perhaps TRBD1 (6 bases). This CDR3 region has 15 residues. Germline CDR1 reads MRHNA; CDR2 reads SNTAGT. In DNA form, the CDR3 reads TGTGCCAGCAGTGACTCAACAGGGTATAATTCACCCCTCCACTTC. It is translated as CASSDSTGYNSPLHF.

The sample holds many counts of this clonotype. The V and J genes are TRBV27 and TRBJ2-4, with D maybe TRBD1 (7 bases). Looked up from germline, CDR1 is MNHEY and CDR2 is SMNVEV (reference sequence). The CDR3 spans 16 residues. Trimming removed 6 bases from V and 7 bases from J, with 22 bases in between. The CDR3 region has the DNA TGTGCCAGCAGCCGAACTCAGACAGGGAGGAAGAACATTCAGTACTTC. This sequence encodes CASSRTQTGRKNIQYF.

This chain joins TRBV7-2 and TRBJ1-2; D uncertain. The germline gives CDR1 SGHTA, CDR2 FQGNSA. The CDR3 contains 14 residues. V was shortened by 5 bases and J by 8 bases, with 18 bases between the two germline ends. The CDR3 coding sequence is TGTGCCAGCAGCCTTGAGCAACTCACGGGGGGCTACACCTTC. Its protein is CASSLEQLTGGYTF.

The chain links TRBV6-1 to TRBJ2-5; 12 bases are shared with TRBD2. Looked up from germline, CDR1 is MNHNS and CDR2 is SASEGT. Losses at the gene ends were 6 bases for V and 5 bases for J; bases not matched to a gene: 7. The CDR3 consists of 15 residues. CDR3 loop: CASRPLAGGGETQYF. CDR3 coding DNA: TGTGCCAGCAGACCACTAGCGGGAGGAGGCGAGACCCAGTACTTC.

The CDR3 DNA follows: TGTGCCAGCAGCTCCGCTAGCGCTGGAAACACCATATATTTT. It is translated as CASSSASAGNTIYF. This chain connects TRBV11-2 to TRBJ1-3; no reliable D call. The CDR3 runs to 14 residues. The germline CDR1 and CDR2 sequences are SGHAT and FQNNGV. V lost 4 bases and J lost 2, with 9 bases in between.

This rearrangement joins TRBV7-2 to TRBJ2-1; no firm D call. Looked up from germline, CDR1 is SGHTA and CDR2 is FQGNSA. The CDR3 has 13 residues. V was shortened by 4 bases and J by 0 bases, with 4 bases between the two germline ends. The DNA of the CDR3 is TGTGCCAGCAGCTCAGGCTCCTACAATGAGCAGTTCTTC. Translated: CASSSGSYNEQFF.

The chain combines TRBV7-2 with TRBJ2-6; no clear D gene. Judging by the DNA end, TRBJ2-1 fits better; the J call may be wrong. The length of the CDR3 is 12 residues. Germline-derived CDR1 and CDR2 are SGHTA and FQGNSA. CDR3 loop: CASSQSGNEQFF. CDR3 coding DNA: TGTGCCAGCAGCCAAAGTGGCAATGAGCAGTTCTTC.

The chain carries TRBV18 and TRBJ2-3; TRBD1 agrees at 7 bases. From germline, CDR1 is KGHSH and CDR2 LQKENI. The CDR3 contains 15 residues. Losses at the gene ends were 1 base for V and 4 bases for J; bases not matched to a gene: 5. In DNA, the CDR3 is TGTGCCAGCTCACCACAGCACAGGGGTGCAGATACGCAGTATTTT. Translated, it gives CASSPQHRGADTQYF.

This chain uses TRBV10-1 with TRBJ2-7; 8 nucleotides line up with TRBD2. CDR3 length: 15 residues. CDR1 WNHNN and CDR2 SYGVQD come from the germline V gene (reference sequence). V trimming: 2 bases; J trimming: 2 bases; junction bases outside the gene matches: 5. This CDR3 reads CASSEGTRTAYEQYF. The CDR3 coding sequence is TGCGCCAGCAGTGAGGGGACTAGAACAGCCTACGAGCAGTACTTC.

The chain links TRBV6-5 to TRBJ2-4; tentatively, D is TRBD2 (6 bases). Matching the DNA end better, TRBJ2-1 makes the J call doubtful. The CDR3 runs 15 residues. Germline values: CDR1 MNHEY, CDR2 SVGAGI. The CDR3 here is CASSSPGLHDNEQFF. The CDR3 region has the DNA TGTGCCAGCAGTTCACCGGGACTCCACGACAATGAGCAGTTCTTC.

This clonotype was seen a handful of times. This sequence joins TRBV7-3 and TRBJ2-1; D may be TRBD2 (5 bases). V lost 5 bases and J 4 bases, leaving 12 bases between the germline ends. Germline values: CDR1 SGHTA, CDR2 FQGTGA. This CDR3 spans 14 amino acids. The CDR3 bases are TGTGCCAGCAGCCCCGATCGGACTTACAATGAGCAGTTCTTC. Its protein product is CASSPDRTYNEQFF. Full variable domain (outside the CDR3, taken from reference TRBV7-3 and TRBJ2-1): GAGVSQTPSNKVTEKGKYVELRCDPISGHTALYWYRQSLGQGPEFLIYFQGTGAADDSGLPNDRFFAVRPEGSVSTLKIQRTERGDSAVYLCASSPDRTYNEQFFGPGTRLTVL.